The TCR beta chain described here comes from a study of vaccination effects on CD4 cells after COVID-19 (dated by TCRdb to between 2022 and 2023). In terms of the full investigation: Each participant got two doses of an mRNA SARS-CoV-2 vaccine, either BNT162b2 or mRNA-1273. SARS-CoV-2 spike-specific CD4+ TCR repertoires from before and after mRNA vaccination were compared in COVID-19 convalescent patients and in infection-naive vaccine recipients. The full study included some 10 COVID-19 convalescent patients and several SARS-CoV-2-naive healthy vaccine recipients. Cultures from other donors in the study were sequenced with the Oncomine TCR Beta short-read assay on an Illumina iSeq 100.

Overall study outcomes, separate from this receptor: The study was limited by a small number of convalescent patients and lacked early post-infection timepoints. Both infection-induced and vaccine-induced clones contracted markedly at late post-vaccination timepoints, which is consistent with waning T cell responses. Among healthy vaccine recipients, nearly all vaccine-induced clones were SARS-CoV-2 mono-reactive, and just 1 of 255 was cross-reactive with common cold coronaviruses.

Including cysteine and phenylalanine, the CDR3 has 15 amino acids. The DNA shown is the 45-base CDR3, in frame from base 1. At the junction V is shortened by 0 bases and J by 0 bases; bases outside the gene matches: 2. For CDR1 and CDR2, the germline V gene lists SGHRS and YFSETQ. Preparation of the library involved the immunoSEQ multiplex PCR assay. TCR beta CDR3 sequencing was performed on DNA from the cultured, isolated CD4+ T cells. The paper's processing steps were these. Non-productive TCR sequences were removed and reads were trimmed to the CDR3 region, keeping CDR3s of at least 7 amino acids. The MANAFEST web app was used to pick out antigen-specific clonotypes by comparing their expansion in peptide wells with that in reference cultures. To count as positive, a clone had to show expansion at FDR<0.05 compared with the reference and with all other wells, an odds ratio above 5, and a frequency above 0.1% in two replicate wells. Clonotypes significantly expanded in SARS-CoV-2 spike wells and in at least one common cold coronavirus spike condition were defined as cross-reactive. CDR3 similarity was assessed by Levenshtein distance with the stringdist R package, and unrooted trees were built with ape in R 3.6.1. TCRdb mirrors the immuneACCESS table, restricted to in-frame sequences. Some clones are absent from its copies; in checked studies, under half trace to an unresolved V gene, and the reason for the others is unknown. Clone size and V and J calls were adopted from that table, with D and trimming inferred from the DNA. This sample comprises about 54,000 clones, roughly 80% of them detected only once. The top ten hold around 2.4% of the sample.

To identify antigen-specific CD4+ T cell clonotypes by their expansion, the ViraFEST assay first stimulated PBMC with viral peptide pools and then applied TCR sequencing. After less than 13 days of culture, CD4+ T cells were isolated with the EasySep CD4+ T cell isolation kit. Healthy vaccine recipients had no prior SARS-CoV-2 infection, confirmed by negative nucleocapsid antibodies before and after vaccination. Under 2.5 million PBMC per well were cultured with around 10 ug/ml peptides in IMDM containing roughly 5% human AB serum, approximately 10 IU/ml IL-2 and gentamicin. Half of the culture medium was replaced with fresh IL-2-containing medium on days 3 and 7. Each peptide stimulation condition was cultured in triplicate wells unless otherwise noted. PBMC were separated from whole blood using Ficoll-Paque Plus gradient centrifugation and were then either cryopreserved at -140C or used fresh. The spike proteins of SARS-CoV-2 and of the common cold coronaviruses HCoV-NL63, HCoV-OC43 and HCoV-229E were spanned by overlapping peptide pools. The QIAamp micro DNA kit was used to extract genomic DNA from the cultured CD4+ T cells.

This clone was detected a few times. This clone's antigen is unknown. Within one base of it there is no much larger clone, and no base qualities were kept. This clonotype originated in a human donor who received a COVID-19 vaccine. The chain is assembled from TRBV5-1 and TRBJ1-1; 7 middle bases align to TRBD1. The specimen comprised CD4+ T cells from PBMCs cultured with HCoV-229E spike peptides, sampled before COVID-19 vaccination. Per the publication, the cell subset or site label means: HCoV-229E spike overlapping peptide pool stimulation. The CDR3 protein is CASSLAGTVNTEAFF. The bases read TGCGCCAGCAGCTTGGCTGGGACAGTGAACACTGAAGCTTTCTTT.